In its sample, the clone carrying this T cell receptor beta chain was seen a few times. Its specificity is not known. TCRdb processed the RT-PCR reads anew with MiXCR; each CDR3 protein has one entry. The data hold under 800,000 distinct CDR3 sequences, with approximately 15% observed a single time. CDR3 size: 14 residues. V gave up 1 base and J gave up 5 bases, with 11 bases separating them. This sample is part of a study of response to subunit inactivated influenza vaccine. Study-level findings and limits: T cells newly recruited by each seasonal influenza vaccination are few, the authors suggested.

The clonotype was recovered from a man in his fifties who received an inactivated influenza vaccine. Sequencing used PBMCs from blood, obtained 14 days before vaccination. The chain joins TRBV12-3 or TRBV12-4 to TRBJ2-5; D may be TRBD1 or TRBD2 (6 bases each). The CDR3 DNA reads TGTGCCAGCAGTTTAGGGCTAGGGGGGGAGACCCAGTACTTC. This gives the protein CASSLGLGGETQYF.